This T cell receptor (beta chain) is from a study of post-analysis software for immune sequencing data. CDR3 size: 18 residues. The germline V gene encodes CDR1 MGHRA and CDR2 YSYEKL. J was trimmed by 5 bases and V by 1 base; bases with no gene match: 12. Study-wide findings and caveats: TRBV5-6, TRBV5-1 and TRBV20-1 belonged to a set of a handful of TRBV segments that were more frequent in patients than controls. Pronounced co-clustering by F measure was evident among identically batched samples.

In regard to this clonotype: Antigen: not known.

Unique-molecular-identifier-tagged TCR beta cDNA libraries were used. TCRdb re-called the PCR reads with MiXCR, one entry per CDR3 protein. The sample carries hundreds of thousands of distinct CDR3 sequences, around 40% recorded once. V usage is TRBV4-1 and J usage is TRBJ2-1; 9 positions match TRBD1. The clonotype was recovered from a girl between 10 and 17 years old with multiple sclerosis. Sequencing was carried out using blood. The chain's CDR3 is CASSQGSVVGTGHNEQFF. In DNA, the CDR3 is TGCGCCAGCAGCCAAGGGAGTGTGGTCGGGACAGGGCACAATGAGCAGTTCTTC.